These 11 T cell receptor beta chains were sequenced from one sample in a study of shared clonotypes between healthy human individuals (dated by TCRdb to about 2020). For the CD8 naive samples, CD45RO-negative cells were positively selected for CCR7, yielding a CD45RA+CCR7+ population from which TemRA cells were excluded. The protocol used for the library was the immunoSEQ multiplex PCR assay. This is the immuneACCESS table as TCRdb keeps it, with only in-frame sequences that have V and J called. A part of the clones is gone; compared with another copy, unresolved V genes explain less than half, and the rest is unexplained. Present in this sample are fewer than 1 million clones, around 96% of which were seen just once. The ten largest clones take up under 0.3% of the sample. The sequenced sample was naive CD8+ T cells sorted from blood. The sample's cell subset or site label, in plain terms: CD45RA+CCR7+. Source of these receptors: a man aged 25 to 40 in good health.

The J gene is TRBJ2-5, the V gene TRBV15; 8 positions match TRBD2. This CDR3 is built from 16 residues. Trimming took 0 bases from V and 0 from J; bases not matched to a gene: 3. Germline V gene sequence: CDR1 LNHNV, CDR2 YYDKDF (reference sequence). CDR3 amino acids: CATSRDERGYQETQYF. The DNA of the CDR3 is TGTGCCACCAGCAGAGATGAGCGGGGGTACCAAGAGACCCAGTACTTC.

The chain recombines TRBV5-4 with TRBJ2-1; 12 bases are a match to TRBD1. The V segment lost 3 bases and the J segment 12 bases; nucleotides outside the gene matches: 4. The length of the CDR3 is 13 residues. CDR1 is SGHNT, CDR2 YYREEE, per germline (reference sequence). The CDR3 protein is CASSSGQGAAQFF. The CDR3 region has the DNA TGTGCCAGCAGCTCGGGACAGGGGGCAGCGCAGTTCTTC.

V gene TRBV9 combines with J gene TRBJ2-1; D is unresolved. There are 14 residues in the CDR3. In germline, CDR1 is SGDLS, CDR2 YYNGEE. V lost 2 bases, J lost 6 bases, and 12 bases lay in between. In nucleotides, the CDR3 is TGTGCCAGCAGCGTGCACACCACCCTCAATGAGCAGTTCTTC. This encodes CASSVHTTLNEQFF.

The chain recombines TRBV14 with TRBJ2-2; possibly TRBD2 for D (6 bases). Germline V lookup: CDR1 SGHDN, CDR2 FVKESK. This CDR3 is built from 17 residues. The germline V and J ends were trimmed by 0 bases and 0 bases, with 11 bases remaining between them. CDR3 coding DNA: TGTGCCAGCAGCCAAGATGAGGAGGGGCCGAACACCGGGGAGCTGTTTTTT. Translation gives CASSQDEEGPNTGELFF.

CDR3 sequence reads: CASSLLLRREDEQYF. Written as DNA, the CDR3 is TGTGCCAGCAGTCTTCTTCTCCGGCGGGAGGACGAGCAGTACTTC. This chain uses TRBV11-2 with TRBJ2-7; 8 bases are a match to TRBD2. V trimming: 6 bases; J trimming: 5 bases; junction bases outside the gene matches: 12. CDR3 length equals 15 residues. CDR1 is SGHAT and CDR2 is FQNNGV in the germline V gene.

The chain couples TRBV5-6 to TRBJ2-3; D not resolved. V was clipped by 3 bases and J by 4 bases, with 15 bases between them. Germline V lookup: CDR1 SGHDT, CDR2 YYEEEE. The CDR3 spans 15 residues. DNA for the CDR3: TGTGCCAGCAGCTCCCGACTCGGCGCTCCAGATACGCAGTATTTT. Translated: CASSSRLGAPDTQYF.

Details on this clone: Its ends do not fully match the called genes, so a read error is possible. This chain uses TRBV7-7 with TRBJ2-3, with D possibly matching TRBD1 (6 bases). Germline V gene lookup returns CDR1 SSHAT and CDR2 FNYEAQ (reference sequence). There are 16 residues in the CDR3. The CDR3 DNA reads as TGTGCTAGCAGCCAAGGACAGAGACAGCCCTTGGATACGCAGTATTTT. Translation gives CASSQGQRQPLDTQYF.

The CDR3 here is CASSFSGSTDTQYF. CDR3 DNA sequence: TGTGCCAGCAGTTTTAGCGGGAGCACAGATACGCAGTATTTT. The J gene is TRBJ2-3, the V gene TRBV6-1, with 7 bases fitting TRBD2. Germline assignment: CDR1 MNHNS and CDR2 SASEGT. CDR3 length: 14 residues. J was trimmed by 0 bases and V by 5 bases; bases with no gene match: 2.

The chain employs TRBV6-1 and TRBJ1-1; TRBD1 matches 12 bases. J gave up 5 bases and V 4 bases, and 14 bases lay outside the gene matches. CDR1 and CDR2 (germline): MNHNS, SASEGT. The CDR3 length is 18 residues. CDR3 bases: TGTGCCAGCAGTGCCCGTCTGTGGGACAGGGGGCGAGGGACTGAAGCTTTCTTT. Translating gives CASSARLWDRGRGTEAFF.

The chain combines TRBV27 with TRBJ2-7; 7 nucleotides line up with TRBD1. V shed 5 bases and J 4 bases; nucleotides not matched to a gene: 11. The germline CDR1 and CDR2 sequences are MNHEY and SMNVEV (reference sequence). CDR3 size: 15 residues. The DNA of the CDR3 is TGTGCCAGCAGTCCCTCCGGGACAGTCTCATACGAGCAGTACTTC. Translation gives CASSPSGTVSYEQYF.

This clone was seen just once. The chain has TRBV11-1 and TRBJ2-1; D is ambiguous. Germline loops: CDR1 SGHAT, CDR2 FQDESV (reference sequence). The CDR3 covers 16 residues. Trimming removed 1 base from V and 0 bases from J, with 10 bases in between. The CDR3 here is CASSLDQPNSYNEQFF. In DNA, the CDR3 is TGTGCCAGCAGCTTAGACCAACCCAACTCCTACAATGAGCAGTTCTTC.